This T cell receptor beta chain was sequenced during a study of T cells in Graves' hyperthyroidism and ophthalmopathy. Regarding the study as a whole: Separating ophthalmopathy from stable hyperthyroidism was achieved by a 13 V-J model. Appearing also in blood were most of the thyroid clonotypes expanded above 0.001.

Germline assignment: CDR1 SEHNR and CDR2 FQNEAQ (reference sequence). V was clipped by 5 bases and J by 2 bases; unmatched bases: 7. The length of the CDR3 is 15 residues. It was uncontrolled infection, other autoimmune disease, pregnancy or lactation that excluded patients. Clinical symptoms, serum thyroxine, TRAb, thyroid ultrasound and orbital computed tomography established diagnosis. Using RNA transcripts as the source, TCR beta CDR3 regions were amplified. With the HTBI primer set, the TCR CDR3 went through a first round of RT-PCR. TCRdb used MiXCR to reprocess the multiplex PCR reads, holding one entry per CDR3 protein. The repertoire holds roughly 500,000 distinct CDR3 sequences, with about 45% as singletons. On this clonotype: The antigen is not known.

This clonotype originated in an adult woman with Graves' disease, either hyperthyroidism or ophthalmopathy (not recorded which). This chain joins TRBV7-9 and TRBJ2-7, with 9 bases aligning to TRBD1. Sequences were obtained from peripheral blood or thyroid tissue (not recorded which). The CDR3 DNA reads as TGTGCCAGCAGCGGACAGGGGTTTCTGCCCTACGAGCAGTACTTC. Its translation: CASSGQGFLPYEQYF.